This T cell receptor beta chain originates from a study of somatic mutations in T cells in chronic GVHD (dated by TCRdb to about 2020). Concerning this clone itself: Which antigen it targets is not known. No clone much larger than this one lies a single base away; base qualities are absent.

For sorting, cells were stained with anti-CD3, anti-CD4, anti-CD8 and a Vbeta20 antibody from the IOTest Beta Mark kit and sorted on a FACSAria III to a purity above 98%. Peripheral blood was collected in sodium heparin tubes and mononuclear cells were isolated by Ficoll-Paque PLUS density gradient centrifugation. CD4+ Vbeta20+, CD4+ Vbeta20-, and CD8+ T cell fractions were FACS-sorted before TCRbeta deep sequencing. Reading the germline V gene (reference sequence) gives CDR1 MNHNY and CDR2 SVGAGI. The V end gives up 5 bases and the J end 5 bases, leaving 5 bases in the junction not matched to a gene. Its CDR3 holds 16 amino acids, cysteine through phenylalanine. Just the 48-base CDR3 DNA is kept, in frame starting at base 1. Genomic DNA was isolated and then used for the TCRbeta deep sequencing. TCRbeta CDR3 sequencing and initial data processing were performed as a commercial service with the immunoSEQ assay. In the source study's methods: Reads were demultiplexed, adapter and primer sequences removed, similar clones merged by frequency-ratio clustering, and V, D, J genes annotated with IMGT. In TCRdb, the immuneACCESS table is reduced to in-frame sequences with V and J assigned. These tables do not hold every clone; where another copy was compared, an unresolved V gene accounts for under half, and the others remain unexplained. The V and J calls and clone size are taken from that table; D and trimming were inferred from the DNA. In all, the sample holds 13,000 or so clones, and about 80% of those were seen once. The ten largest account for about 32% of the sample.

The sequenced sample consisted of Vbeta20-negative CD4+ T cells from blood. Interpreted using the paper, the cell subset or site label stands for: CD4+ T cells sorted as TCR Vbeta20 negative by flow cytometry. The rearranged chain carries TRBV6-6 and TRBJ2-1; TRBD2 matches 14 bases in the middle. The source is a male patient in his fifties or sixties with chronic graft-versus-host disease. After a transplant, not all T cells may be the patient's own; some may come from the graft donor. For the CDR3, the sequence is CASSPRTSGRNNEQFF. The DNA sequence is given as TGTGCCAGCAGTCCCAGGACTAGCGGGAGGAACAATGAGCAGTTCTTC.